These 28 T cell receptor beta chains share one sample of origin, sequenced in a study of blood T cell repertoires in COVID-19. The assay was immunoSEQ multiplex PCR, and TCRdb's table has in-frame clones only and misses some. The table lists more than 300,000 clones, approximately 84% of them singletons, with over 3.5% in the top ten. The specimen sequenced was PBMCs or T cells enriched from blood (not recorded which). The receptors derive from a man under 40 who had recovered from COVID-19.

This clone was counted once. This chain uses TRBV28 with TRBJ1-2; D is unclear. Germline lookup yields CDR1 MDHEN and CDR2 SYDVKM. This CDR3 region has 12 residues. Trimming removed 6 bases from V and 8 bases from J, with 13 bases in between. CDR3 bases: TGTGCCAGCAGATCGGGGATTGCGGGCTACACCTTC. Amino acid sequence: CASRSGIAGYTF.

The chain uses TRBV3-1 (or the pseudogene TRBV3-2) and TRBJ2-6; perhaps TRBD2 as D (5 bases). This CDR3 has 17 residues. Between the trimmed V and J ends, which lost 8 bases and 4 bases, there was a span of 21 bases. CDR1 LGHDT and CDR2 YNNKEL come from the germline V gene (reference sequence). The CDR3 region has the DNA TGTGCCAGCTTCGACGGGCGAGGGATCTTGGGGGCCAACGTCCTGACTTTC. Residues: CASFDGRGILGANVLTF.

The chain has TRBV19 and TRBJ2-7; D remains unclear. Germline CDR1 LNHDA, CDR2 SQIVND (reference sequence). The CDR3 covers 11 residues. Trimming stripped 4 bases from V and 7 bases from J, with 8 bases between. The CDR3 sequence: CASSKSREQYF. The CDR3 DNA reads TGTGCCAGTAGTAAGTCCCGGGAGCAGTACTTC.

This chain connects TRBV5-6 to TRBJ1-1; 11 nucleotides line up with TRBD1. Germline V gives CDR1 SGHDT, CDR2 YYEEEE. V lost 4 bases, J lost 4 bases, and 9 bases stayed unmatched. CDR3 size: 16 residues. This chain's CDR3 is CASSSRTGGAGTEAFF. In DNA, the CDR3 is TGTGCCAGCAGCAGTAGGACAGGGGGCGCGGGCACTGAAGCTTTCTTT. Combining the CDR3 with reference TRBV5-6 and TRBJ1-1 gives the whole variable domain DAGVTQSPTHLIKTRGQQVTLRCSPKSGHDTVSWYQQALGQGPQFIFQYYEEEERQRGNFPDRFSGHQFPNYSSELNVNALLLGDSALYLCASSSRTGGAGTEAFFGQGTRLTVV.

The chain couples TRBV11-2 to TRBJ2-5, with 12 bases fitting TRBD2. CDR3 length equals 16 residues. Looked up from germline, CDR1 is SGHAT and CDR2 is FQNNGV. After removal of 4 bases from V and 5 bases from J, the junction contained 8 bases not matched to a gene. The CDR3 region has the DNA TGTGCCAGCAGCTGGACTAGCGGGGACCCAGGGGAGACCCAGTACTTC. Translation gives CASSWTSGDPGETQYF.

V is TRBV7-9 and J is TRBJ2-6, with D perhaps TRBD2 (5 bases). Germline V lookup: CDR1 SEHNR, CDR2 FQNEAQ (reference sequence). This CDR3 spans 18 amino acids. Trimming took off 5 bases at V and 0 bases at J, with 17 bases between the two ends. The DNA of the CDR3 is TGTGCCAGCAGCGGACTCGGCGACTCCGACTCTGGGGCCAACGTCCTGACTTTC. Its translation is CASSGLGDSDSGANVLTF. Variable domain in full (rest from reference TRBV7-9 and TRBJ2-6): DTGVSQNPRHKITKRGQNVTFRCDPISEHNRLYWYRQTLGQGPEFLTYFQNEAQLEKSRLLSDRFSAERPKGSFSTLEIQRTEQGDSAMYLCASSGLGDSDSGANVLTFGAGSRLTVL.

V usage is TRBV9 and J usage is TRBJ2-1; 12 bases agree with TRBD2. The CDR3 has 17 residues. J lost 5 bases, V lost 6 bases, and 12 bases had no gene match. Per the germline V gene, CDR1 is SGDLS and CDR2 is YYNGEE. CDR3 sequence (DNA): TGTGCCAGCAACGACCCGCTAGCGGGAGGGCCAAACAATGAGCAGTTCTTC. Protein sequence: CASNDPLAGGPNNEQFF. Combining the CDR3 with reference TRBV9 and TRBJ2-1 gives the whole variable domain DSGVTQTPKHLITATGQRVTLRCSPRSGDLSVYWYQQSLDQGLQFLIQYYNGEERAKGNILERFSAQQFPDLHSELNLSSLELGDSALYFCASNDPLAGGPNNEQFFGPGTRLTVL.

This chain connects TRBV30 to TRBJ2-1, with 9 nucleotides matching TRBD2. V shed 0 bases, J shed 9 bases, and the junction held 3 bases outside the gene matches. Per germline, CDR1 GTSNPN and CDR2 SVGIG (reference sequence). The CDR3 is made up of 13 amino acids. CDR3: CAWSVIAGAEQFF. CDR3 nucleotide sequence: TGTGCCTGGAGTGTCATAGCGGGGGCTGAGCAGTTCTTC.

V gene TRBV7-8 combines with J gene TRBJ2-2, with 10 bases fitting TRBD1. Germline V gene lookup returns CDR1 SGHVS and CDR2 FQNEAQ. V shed 4 bases, J shed 6 bases, and the junction held 5 bases outside the gene matches. This CDR3 is 15 amino acids long. DNA for the CDR3: TGTGCCAGCAGCTGGACCGGGACAGGGGCCGGGGAGCTGTTTTTT. Encoded protein: CASSWTGTGAGELFF.

The CDR3 loop is CASSLGLKSSTDTQYF. The CDR3 nucleotides read TGTGCCAGCAGCTTAGGACTCAAGTCTAGCACAGATACGCAGTATTTT. The chain recombines TRBV9 with TRBJ2-3; TRBD2 might be the D (5 bases). CDR1 SGDLS and CDR2 YYNGEE come from the germline V gene. Trimming removed 4 bases at V and 0 bases at J, with 15 bases between. This CDR3 is built from 16 residues.

This chain connects TRBV10-3 to TRBJ2-5; the match to TRBD1 covers 9 bases. There are 15 residues in the CDR3. V lost 6 bases to trimming and J lost 5 bases; unmatched junction nucleotides: 10. Germline-derived CDR1 and CDR2 are ENHRY and SYGVKD. As DNA, the CDR3 is TGTGCCATCAGCAGAAGACAGGGGGTTTGGGAGACCCAGTACTTC. Amino acids: CAISRRQGVWETQYF.

The chain recombines TRBV6-2 or TRBV6-3 with TRBJ2-5; TRBD2 aligns across 10 bases. The CDR3 runs to 16 residues. Losses at the gene ends were 5 bases for V and 2 bases for J; bases not matched to a gene: 8. From germline, CDR1 is MNHEY and CDR2 SVGEGT. CDR3 bases: TGTGCCAGCAGTGAGGGACTAGCGCGAGCTCAAGAGACCCAGTACTTC. The encoded protein is CASSEGLARAQETQYF.

The chain links TRBV12-3 or TRBV12-4 to TRBJ2-7, with D possibly being TRBD2 (5 bases). Trimming shortened V by 5 bases and J by 8 bases, and 13 bases separated the two germline ends. The CDR3 has 12 amino acids. The CDR3 here is CASSPRAGQQYF. CDR3 nucleotide sequence: TGTGCCAGCAGTCCCCGGGCGGGCCAGCAGTACTTC.

The chain combines TRBV21-1 with TRBJ2-1; TRBD2 is the table's D call, not checked against the DNA. TRBV21-1 is recorded as a pseudogene. CDR3 length: 16 residues. CDR3 sequence: CASSKRLAGAPREQFF. DNA for the CDR3: TGTGCCAGCAGCAAGAGACTAGCGGGAGCCCCACGCGAGCAGTTCTTC.

The V and J genes are TRBV24-1 and TRBJ2-3, with 9 bases that match TRBD1. The length of the CDR3 is 15 residues. The V gene's germline CDR1 is KGHDR and CDR2 SFDVKD. Unmatched junction bases numbered 9, after V lost 4 bases and J lost 8 bases. CDR3 amino acids: CATSDPGQGRITQYF. CDR3 sequence (DNA): TGTGCCACCAGTGACCCCGGACAGGGGCGAATTACGCAGTATTTT.

This chain connects TRBV15 to TRBJ2-1, with TRBD2 matching over 9 bases. The CDR3 is 17 amino acids. The junction had 13 bases not matched to a gene; V was cut back by 5 bases and J by 5 bases. Germline V gene lookup returns CDR1 LNHNV and CDR2 YYDKDF (reference sequence). This CDR3 is CATSPPQLAGWHNEQFF. CDR3 DNA sequence: TGTGCCACCAGCCCCCCGCAGCTAGCGGGATGGCACAATGAGCAGTTCTTC.

This chain joins TRBV2 and TRBJ1-4, with D tentatively TRBD1 (6 bases). Germline V gene sequence: CDR1 SNHLY, CDR2 FYNNEI. Trimming removed 5 bases from V and 0 bases from J, with 10 bases in between. There are 15 residues in the CDR3. CDR3 region: CASSSNRATNEKLFF. CDR3 nucleotide sequence: TGTGCCAGCAGTTCTAACAGGGCAACTAATGAAAAACTGTTTTTT.

The chain is built from TRBV9 and TRBJ1-4, with D possibly TRBD1 on 5 matching bases. The CDR3 consists of 16 residues. Germline CDR1 is SGDLS and CDR2 is YYNGEE. The V gene lost 1 base and the J gene lost 7 bases, with 17 bases spanning the gap. CDR3: CASSVTGGEFSEKLFF. CDR3 nucleotides: TGTGCCAGCAGCGTAACGGGAGGGGAATTCAGTGAAAAACTGTTTTTT.

The V gene is TRBV6-5, the J gene TRBJ1-1; D possibly corresponds to TRBD1 (6 bases). The CDR3 length is 13 residues. CDR1 and CDR2 from the germline V gene are MNHEY and SVGAGI. The V gene lost 9 bases and the J gene lost 4 bases, with 15 bases spanning the gap. The CDR3 here is CASLGRGGTEAFF. The CDR3 DNA is TGTGCCAGTCTAGGCAGGGGCGGCACTGAAGCTTTCTTT.

The chain joins TRBV6-1 to TRBJ1-5; no definite D call. V was clipped by 2 bases and J by 6 bases, with 8 bases between them. This CDR3 comprises 13 residues. The germline V gene encodes CDR1 MNHNS and CDR2 SASEGT. The CDR3, as DNA: TGTGCCAGCAGTGAAAGAGAGGCTCAGCCCCAGCATTTT. It yields the protein CASSEREAQPQHF.

The chain has TRBV29-1 and TRBJ2-5; 8 bases agree with TRBD2. The CDR3 spans 17 residues. CDR1 SQVTM and CDR2 ANQGSEA come from the germline V gene. V shed 3 bases, J shed 5 bases, and the junction held 17 bases outside the gene matches. CDR3 DNA: TGCAGCGTTGAGCCCTTCTCTAGCGCCGGGACTAGGGAGACCCAGTACTTC. It encodes CSVEPFSSAGTRETQYF. Full variable domain (missing parts from reference TRBV29-1 and TRBJ2-5): SAVISQKPSRDICQRGTSLTIQCQVDSQVTMMFWYRQQPGQSLTLIATANQGSEATYESGFVIDKFPISRPNLTFSTLTVSNMSPEDSSIYLCSVEPFSSAGTRETQYFGPGTRLLVL.

CDR3 nucleotides: TGTGCCAGTAGTACACTAGCGGGGGAAGAGACCCAGTACTTC. It yields the protein CASSTLAGEETQYF. The chain links TRBV19 to TRBJ2-5, with 11 bases lining up with TRBD2. The ends lost 4 bases at V and 3 bases at J; junction bases unmatched: 1. The length of the CDR3 is 14 residues. Germline loops: CDR1 LNHDA, CDR2 SQIVND (reference sequence).

The chain links TRBV15 to TRBJ1-1; D not certain. This CDR3 region has 14 residues. CDR1 and CDR2 (germline): LNHNV, YYDKDF (reference sequence). V lost 0 bases to trimming and J lost 7 bases, with 12 bases between them. CDR3 in amino acids: CATSREMAALEAFF. The CDR3 region has the DNA TGTGCCACCAGCAGAGAAATGGCAGCGCTTGAAGCTTTCTTT.

The chain has TRBV5-1 and TRBJ2-1; D may be TRBD1 (6 bases). The V gene's germline CDR1 is SGHRS and CDR2 YFSETQ. Deletions cut 2 bases from V and 7 bases from J, with 13 bases between. The CDR3 spans 14 residues. As DNA, the CDR3 is TGCGCCAGCAGCTTATCTACAGGGAATAATGAGCAGTTCTTC. As protein: CASSLSTGNNEQFF.

The chain employs TRBV5-1 and TRBJ2-2; D not certain. Per germline, CDR1 SGHRS and CDR2 YFSETQ. V was pared by 0 bases and J by 1 base, with 7 bases between. This CDR3 has 15 amino acids. The DNA for the CDR3 is TGCGCCAGCAGCTTGGCCTACCAGAACACCGGGGAGCTGTTTTTT. Encoded protein: CASSLAYQNTGELFF.

V gene TRBV6-1 combines with J gene TRBJ2-5, with 7 positions matching TRBD2. V trimming: 3 bases; J trimming: 5 bases; junction bases outside the gene matches: 15. Germline assignment: CDR1 MNHNS and CDR2 SASEGT. There are 17 residues in the CDR3. The CDR3 nucleotides read TGTGCCAGCAGTGAGGGGCCTAGCGGCCCTAGGGTGGAGACCCAGTACTTC. Residues: CASSEGPSGPRVETQYF.

This clone has only one observation. The V call is TRBV14, the J call TRBJ2-5, with 10 bases lining up with TRBD2. V lost 1 base to trimming and J lost 5 bases; unmatched junction nucleotides: 7. The CDR3 extends over 16 amino acids. The germline gives CDR1 SGHDN, CDR2 FVKESK. The CDR3 reads CASSQVLAGAWETQYF. In DNA form, the CDR3 reads TGTGCCAGCAGCCAAGTCCTAGCGGGGGCTTGGGAGACCCAGTACTTC.

The genes are TRBV6-5 and TRBJ1-1, with TRBD1 matching 12 bases. J gave up 11 bases and V 5 bases, and 12 bases lay outside the gene matches. In germline, CDR1 is MNHEY, CDR2 SVGAGI. The length of the CDR3 is 15 residues. CDR3 sequence reads: CASSPTGTGGLRAFF. DNA of the CDR3: TGTGCCAGCAGTCCAACCGGGACAGGGGGCCTGAGGGCTTTCTTT.